This TCR beta chain was observed in a study of blood T cell repertoires in COVID-19. Study as a whole: COVID-19 samples from acute and convalescent phases originated in the United States, Italy and Spain. PBMCs, B-cell-depleted T cells, or T cells provided the cDNA or gDNA that made up the material.

Germline V lookup: CDR1 DFQATT, CDR2 SNEGSKA (reference sequence). This CDR3 comprises 11 residues. V gave up 3 bases and J gave up 9 bases, with 11 bases separating them. Those enrolled in Seattle joined during active infection and were followed longitudinally afterward. This clone showed up just a few times. In the source study's methods: Amplifying reference gene primers gave estimates of nucleated cell counts. Using immunoSEQ multiplex PCR, the repertoire was profiled, and TCRdb retains in-frame clones only, with some absent. The V and J calls and the clone size are those of that table, but D and trimming were determined from the DNA. There are about 180,000 clones in the sample; about 81% occur only once, and approximately 12% lies in the top ten.

The sample was peripheral blood. The chain uses TRBV20-1 and TRBJ1-2; D not certain. The clonotype was recovered from a woman aged 80 or older with COVID-19, enrolled during active disease. The CDR3 bases are TGCAGTGCTAGTTTCCGGGATAGCTACACCTTC. Translating it yields CSASFRDSYTF.